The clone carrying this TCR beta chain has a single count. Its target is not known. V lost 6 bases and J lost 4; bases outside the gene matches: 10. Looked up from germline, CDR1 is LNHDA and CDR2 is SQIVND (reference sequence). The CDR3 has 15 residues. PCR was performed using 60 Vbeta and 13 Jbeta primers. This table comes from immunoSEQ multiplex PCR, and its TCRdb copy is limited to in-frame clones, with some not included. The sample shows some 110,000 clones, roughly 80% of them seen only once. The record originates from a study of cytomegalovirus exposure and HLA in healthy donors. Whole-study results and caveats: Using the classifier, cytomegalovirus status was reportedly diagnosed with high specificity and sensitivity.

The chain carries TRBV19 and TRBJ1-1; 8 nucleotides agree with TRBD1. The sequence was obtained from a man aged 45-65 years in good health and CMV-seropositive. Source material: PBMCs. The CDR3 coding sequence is TGTGCCAGTAGAACAGGGGGGAGCATGGGCACTGAAGCTTTCTTT. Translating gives CASRTGGSMGTEAFF.